Reported below is one TCR beta chain. Its cognate antigen is unknown. Per the germline V gene, CDR1 is MDHEN and CDR2 is SYDVKM. The length of the CDR3 is 14 residues. Trimming at V came to 4 bases and at J to 2 bases, leaving 2 bases not matched to a gene. The assay was immunoSEQ multiplex PCR, and TCRdb's table has in-frame clones only and misses some. Of 200,000 or so clones in the sample, 84% are singletons; the top ten hold more than 6.5%. The record originates from a study of cytomegalovirus exposure and HLA in healthy donors. Overall study results and limits: A few chains linked to CMV were shown in vitro to be specific for CMV antigens. The authors enumerated 164 TCR beta chains as linked to cytomegalovirus. In the 120 validation repertoires, a later analysis found that first-cohort TCR clusters tended to co-occur.

Input material: PBMCs. This sequence joins TRBV28 and TRBJ2-3, with TRBD1 identical over 8 bases. This receptor was identified in a man aged 18 to 30 in good health and CMV-seropositive. The DNA for the CDR3 is TGTGCCAGCAGTTCGGGACAGGCCACAGATACGCAGTATTTT. Translated: CASSSGQATDTQYF.